This T cell receptor beta chain stems from a study of cytomegalovirus exposure and HLA in healthy donors. Study conclusions and caveats: When analyzed later, a missense DCLRE1C variant was found to be linked to TCR beta V- and J-gene trimming. Owing to their indistinguishability, certain V segments, notably TRBV6-2 and TRBV6-3, were excluded. The study carried out a later analysis of TCR beta sequences. It associated approximately 15,000 of them with specific HLA alleles at a false discovery rate of 0.05.

A multiplex PCR was run with 60 Vbeta primers and 13 Jbeta primers. Sequencing used immunoSEQ multiplex PCR; TCRdb keeps in-frame clones, though not all of them. The table includes over 100,000 clones, around 74% detected once. V was clipped by 6 bases and J by 7 bases, with 12 bases between them. This CDR3 has 12 amino acids. Germline V gene lookup returns CDR1 SQVTM and CDR2 ANQGSEA. About this clone itself: Its antigen is undetermined.

This TCR derives from a male donor in good health and CMV-seronegative. Source material: PBMCs. The chain is built from TRBV29-1 and TRBJ2-2, with D possibly matching TRBD1 (6 bases). CDR3 region: CSVGQSGGELFF. Written as DNA, the CDR3 is TGCAGCGTGGGACAATCGGGCGGGGAGCTGTTTTTT.